The clone carrying this TCR beta chain turned up a few times. These data are taken from a study of identical twins. The germline CDR1 and CDR2 sequences are LGHDT and YNNKEL (reference sequence). CDR3 length: 14 residues. With 1 base clipped from V and 10 bases from J, the junction kept 9 bases outside the gene matches. TCRdb independently ran MiXCR on the 5' RACE reads; one entry per CDR3 protein. The sample lists 1.5 million to 2 million distinct CDR3 sequences; around 29% were seen once. This receptor was identified in a newborn girl in good health. V gene TRBV3-1 combines with J gene TRBJ2-7, with 8 bases identical to TRBD2. The sample taken for sequencing was cord blood. The CDR3 here is CASSQVRTSRTQYF. CDR3 nucleotide sequence: TGTGCCAGCAGCCAAGTAAGGACTAGCAGAACCCAGTACTTC.